In this sample, the clone carrying this TCR beta chain turned up a few times. The entry originates in a study of technical replicates of blood from a handful of donors. Assay: immunoSEQ multiplex PCR; the TCRdb copy retains only in-frame clones and omits some. This sample has over 70,000 clones, with about nine tenths found just once. The germline CDR1 and CDR2 sequences are SGDLS and YYNGEE. The CDR3 is 17 residues long. Trimming took 0 bases from V and 0 from J, leaving 13 bases between them. The V gene is TRBV9, the J gene TRBJ1-3; D ambiguous. This clonotype was obtained from a human donor in good health. Material: T cells isolated from PBMCs. The CDR3 region has the DNA TGTGCCAGCAGCGTAGTGGCAACAGCCGCCTCTGGAAACACCATATATTTT. Amino acids: CASSVVATAASGNTIYF.